This is a list of T cell receptor beta chains from one sample in a study of shared clonotypes between healthy human individuals. Sequencing used immunoSEQ multiplex PCR; TCRdb keeps in-frame clones, though not all of them. The data hold roughly 2 million clones, with roughly 94% observed a single time. The sequencing input was naive CD8+ T cells sorted from blood. The source of these receptors is a man between 18 and 29 years old in good health. Both conserved end residues are part of each CDR3. The D gene is left open where the match is weak. Only part of the rows carry a size: once, few, many, or a class if the clone is expanded.

V gene	J gene	clone size	D gene	CDR3 protein	CDR3 DNA
TRBV7-2	TRBJ2-7	NA	TRBD1	CASSPTGMGYEQYF	TGTGCCAGCAGCCCGACAGGGATGGGATACGAGCAGTACTTC
TRBV27	TRBJ2-3	NA	NA	CASSPSDAYTQYF	TGTGCCAGCAGCCCGAGTGACGCTTATACGCAGTATTTT
TRBV7-9	TRBJ2-7	NA	NA	CASSLSGLGAYEQYF	TGTGCCAGCAGCTTATCGGGTTTGGGGGCGTACGAGCAGTACTTC
TRBV11-2	TRBJ2-5	NA	NA	CASSLVGTAETQYF	TGTGCCAGCAGCTTAGTTGGCACCGCGGAGACCCAGTACTTC
TRBV27	TRBJ1-4	once	NA	CASSLYAGATNEKLFF	TGTGCCAGCAGTTTATATGCAGGTGCAACTAATGAAAAACTGTTTTTT
TRBV27	TRBJ2-2	NA	NA	CASYISGGSTGELFF	TGTGCCAGCTATATATCAGGGGGGAGCACCGGGGAGCTGTTTTTT
TRBV7-9	TRBJ2-5	NA	NA	CASSPVEAVWETQYF	TGTGCCAGCAGCCCCGTGGAGGCGGTTTGGGAGACCCAGTACTTC
TRBV27	TRBJ1-2	once	NA	CASSLLGGYGYTF	TGTGCCAGCAGTTTATTGGGAGGCTATGGCTACACCTTC
TRBV27	TRBJ2-3	NA	NA	CASSLLDSTDTQYF	TGTGCCAGCAGTTTACTAGATAGCACAGATACGCAGTATTTT
TRBV28	TRBJ2-1	few	NA	CASSLLDEGSYNEQFF	TGTGCCAGCAGTTTGCTTGACGAGGGCTCCTACAATGAGCAGTTCTTC
TRBV6-5	TRBJ2-7	NA	NA	CASSYSGDTYYEQYF	TGTGCCAGCAGTTACTCGGGGGACACATACTACGAGCAGTACTTC
TRBV5-1	TRBJ2-7	NA	NA	CASRMSGTYEQYF	TGCGCCAGCAGAATGAGCGGAACCTACGAGCAGTACTTC
TRBV11-2	TRBJ2-2	NA	TRBD1	CASSDGQGNTGELFF	TGTGCCAGCAGCGACGGACAGGGGAACACCGGGGAGCTGTTTTTT
TRBV2	TRBJ1-6	NA	NA	CATSESPFNSPLHF	TGTGCCACTTCCGAAAGCCCTTTTAATTCACCCCTCCACTTT
TRBV27	TRBJ2-1	once	TRBD2	CASSFAGDYNEQFF	TGTGCCAGCAGTTTTGCGGGGGACTACAATGAGCAGTTCTTC
TRBV7-6	TRBJ2-1	NA	NA	CASSAELTPLNEQFF	TGTGCCAGCAGCGCCGAACTAACCCCTCTCAATGAGCAGTTCTTC
TRBV7-9	TRBJ2-7	NA	NA	CASSLTVMDSRSYEQYF	TGTGCCAGCAGCTTAACCGTTATGGACAGCCGTTCCTACGAGCAGTACTTC
TRBV10-3	TRBJ2-1	NA	TRBD2	CAISESGGLNEQFF	TGTGCCATCAGTGAAAGCGGGGGACTCAATGAGCAGTTCTTC
TRBV9	TRBJ2-7	NA	TRBD2	CASSGTGTSGSSFGEQYF	TGTGCCAGCAGCGGCACCGGGACTAGCGGGAGTTCTTTCGGCGAGCAGTACTTC
TRBV27	TRBJ2-1	NA	NA	CASSPLMGNEQFF	TGTGCCAGCAGTCCCTTAATGGGGAATGAGCAGTTCTTC
TRBV4-1	TRBJ1-6	NA	NA	CASSQEAVASSYNSPLHF	TGCGCCAGCAGCCAAGAGGCAGTCGCAAGCTCCTATAATTCACCCCTCCACTTT
TRBV4-1	TRBJ2-7	once	NA	CASSQGQRAGEQYF	TGCGCCAGCAGCCAAGGCCAACGAGCCGGCGAGCAGTACTTC
TRBV5-6	TRBJ2-7	NA	TRBD2	CASTSEAAGGYEQYF	TGTGCCAGCACCTCGGAGGCGGCGGGAGGCTACGAGCAGTACTTC
TRBV7-9	TRBJ2-1	NA	TRBD2	CASQLAGGYNEQFF	TGTGCCAGCCAGCTAGCGGGAGGATACAATGAGCAGTTCTTC
TRBV28	TRBJ2-7	NA	TRBD1	CASSGQGPGNF	TGTGCCAGCAGTGGACAGGGGCCGGGGAACTTC
TRBV5-1	TRBJ2-2	NA	TRBD2	CASSLALAGVRTGELFF	TGCGCCAGCAGCTTGGCGCTAGCGGGAGTTCGGACCGGGGAGCTGTTTTTT
TRBV5-4	TRBJ1-6	NA	TRBD1	CASSFGQGGNSPLHF	TGTGCCAGCAGCTTCGGACAGGGTGGCAATTCACCCCTCCACTTT
TRBV4-1	TRBJ2-7	NA	NA	CASSQEWGRQYEQYF	TGCGCCAGCAGCCAAGAGTGGGGGCGTCAGTACGAGCAGTACTTC
TRBV6-5	TRBJ2-5	NA	TRBD2	CASSYGGGTQETQYF	TGTGCCAGCAGTTACGGGGGGGGAACTCAAGAGACCCAGTACTTC
TRBV5-6	TRBJ2-3	NA	NA	CASSLTSTDTQYF	TGTGCCAGCAGCTTGACTAGCACAGATACGCAGTATTTT
TRBV20-1	TRBJ1-2	NA	NA	CSAHWDGYTF	TGCAGTGCCCATTGGGATGGCTACACCTTC
TRBV11-2	TRBJ2-1	NA	TRBD2	CASSLGSTSGRYNEQFF	TGTGCCAGCAGCTTAGGGTCGACTAGCGGGAGATACAATGAGCAGTTCTTC
TRBV19	TRBJ2-3	NA	NA	CASSIDFSVTDTQYF	TGTGCCAGTAGTATCGACTTTTCGGTCACAGATACGCAGTATTTT
TRBV7-9	TRBJ2-7	NA	TRBD1	CASSSTGDAAYEQYF	TGTGCCAGCAGCTCAACAGGGGACGCTGCCTACGAGCAGTACTTC
TRBV2	TRBJ2-7	NA	TRBD2	CASSEVAGDLYEQYF	TGTGCCAGCAGTGAAGTAGCGGGGGACCTCTACGAGCAGTACTTC
TRBV14	TRBJ1-2	NA	TRBD1	CASSQTGGSYGYTF	TGTGCCAGCAGCCAGACAGGGGGATCATATGGCTACACCTTC
TRBV15	TRBJ1-1	NA	NA	CATSKDGRTEAFF	TGTGCCACCAGCAAGGATGGGCGCACTGAAGCTTTCTTT
TRBV4-3	TRBJ2-7	NA	NA	CASSQSEKQGYEQYF	TGCGCCAGCAGTCAATCCGAGAAACAGGGCTACGAGCAGTACTTC
TRBV5-4	TRBJ1-6	NA	NA	CASSLAGGHFPLHF	TGTGCCAGCAGCTTGGCCGGGGGGCATTTCCCCCTCCACTTT
TRBV30	TRBJ2-7	NA	TRBD2	CAWSLTGGDLYF	TGTGCCTGGAGTTTAACGGGAGGGGACCTGTACTTC
TRBV13	TRBJ2-1	NA	TRBD2	CASSFTGGLYNEQFF	TGTGCCAGCAGCTTCACGGGGGGTCTATACAATGAGCAGTTCTTC
TRBV14	TRBJ2-3	once	TRBD2	CASSQEALAGGPRDTQYF	TGTGCCAGCAGCCAAGAGGCACTAGCGGGAGGGCCTAGAGATACGCAGTATTTT
TRBV4-1	TRBJ2-1	NA	NA	CASSPGANEQFF	TGCGCCAGCAGCCCCGGAGCCAATGAGCAGTTCTTC
TRBV4-1	TRBJ1-6	NA	NA	CASSQDPLFGSLYYNSPLHF	TGCGCCAGCAGCCAAGATCCCCTATTCGGCAGCCTCTACTATAATTCACCCCTCCACTTT
TRBV7-2	TRBJ2-7	NA	NA	CASSLYGLFNGVYEQYF	TGTGCCAGCAGCTTGTATGGACTCTTCAACGGGGTCTACGAGCAGTACTTC
TRBV6-6	TRBJ2-5	NA	TRBD1	CASRATGEETQYF	TGTGCCAGCAGAGCGACAGGGGAAGAGACCCAGTACTTC